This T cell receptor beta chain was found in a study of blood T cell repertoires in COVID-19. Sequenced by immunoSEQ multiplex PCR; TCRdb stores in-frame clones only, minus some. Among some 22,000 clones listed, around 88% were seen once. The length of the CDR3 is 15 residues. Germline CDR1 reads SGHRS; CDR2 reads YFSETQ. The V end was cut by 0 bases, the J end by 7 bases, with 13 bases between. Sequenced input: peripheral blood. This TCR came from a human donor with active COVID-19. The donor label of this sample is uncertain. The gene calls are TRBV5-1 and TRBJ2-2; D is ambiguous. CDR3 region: CASSLAEGAGGELFF. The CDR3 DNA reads TGCGCCAGCAGCTTGGCCGAAGGAGCCGGCGGGGAGCTGTTTTTT.